One T cell receptor (beta chain) is described in this entry. What it binds is not known. It was with 60 Vbeta and 13 Jbeta primers that the PCR ran. In the authors' workflow: An analysis that came later counted approximately 76 million unique TCR beta chains, roughly 11 million shared. Using immunoSEQ multiplex PCR, the repertoire was profiled, and TCRdb retains in-frame clones only, with some absent. V and J calls and clone size are those listed in that table; D and trimming were worked out from the DNA. There are approximately 80,000 clones in the sample; under 85% occur only once, and around 16% lies in the top ten. The data stem from a study of cytomegalovirus exposure and HLA in healthy donors. Overall study findings and caveats: Available immune exposure information covered CMV serostatus only. Under in vitro conditions, a few CMV-associated chains were confirmed as specific for CMV antigens. The productive fraction for most TCR beta V segments was about 87% or about 30% in an earlier analysis.

The CDR3 loop spans 13 amino acids. Germline V gives CDR1 SGHTS, CDR2 YDEGEE. The sequence was obtained from a woman aged 40 to 49 in good health and CMV-seropositive. V and J are TRBV5-8 and TRBJ2-7; 11 bases match TRBD1. The sample comprised PBMCs. CDR3 in amino acids: CAIRDRGSYEQYF. The CDR3 coding sequence is TGTGCAATCCGGGACAGGGGGTCCTACGAGCAGTACTTC. Supplemented by reference TRBV5-8 and TRBJ2-7, the full variable domain reads EAGVTQSPTHLIKTRGQQATLRCSPISGHTSVYWYQQALGLGLQFLLWYDEGEERNRGNFPPRFSGRQFPNYSSELNVNALELEDSALYLCAIRDRGSYEQYFGPGTRLTVT.